The present T cell receptor beta chain was sequenced within a study of blood T cells in healthy people across ages. The CDR3 length is 13 residues. Germline V gene sequence: CDR1 SQVTM, CDR2 ANQGSEA. Unmatched junction bases numbered 8, after V lost 7 bases and J lost 4 bases. PCR was performed a second time for roughly 7 to 11 cycles using a sample-barcoded 5' primer and a J-beta primer mix. TCRdb processed the 5' RACE reads anew with MiXCR; each CDR3 protein has one entry. The sample has about 1.8 million distinct CDR3 sequences; roughly 49% are singletons. This sequence joins TRBV29-1 and TRBJ2-3; 7 positions agree with TRBD1. Input material: blood. The origin of this receptor is a woman aged 40 to 49 in good health. The DNA of the CDR3 is TGCAGCGCTGGACAGGCCTACGCAGATACGCAGTATTTT. Encoded protein: CSAGQAYADTQYF.